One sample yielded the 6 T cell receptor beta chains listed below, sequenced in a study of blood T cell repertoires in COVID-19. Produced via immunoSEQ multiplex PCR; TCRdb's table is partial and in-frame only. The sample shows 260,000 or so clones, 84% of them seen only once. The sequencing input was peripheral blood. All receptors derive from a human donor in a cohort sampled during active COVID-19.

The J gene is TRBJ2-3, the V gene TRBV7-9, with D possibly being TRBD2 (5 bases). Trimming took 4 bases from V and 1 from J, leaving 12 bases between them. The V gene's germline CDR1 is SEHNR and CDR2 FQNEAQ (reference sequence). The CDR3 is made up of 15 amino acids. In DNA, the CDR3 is TGTGCCAGCAGCTCTGGACGGGGAGGCACAGATACGCAGTATTTT. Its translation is CASSSGRGGTDTQYF.

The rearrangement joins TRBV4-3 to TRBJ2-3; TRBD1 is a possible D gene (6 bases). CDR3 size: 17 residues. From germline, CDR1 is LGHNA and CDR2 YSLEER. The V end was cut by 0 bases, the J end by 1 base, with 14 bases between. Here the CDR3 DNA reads TGCGCCAGCAGCCAAGAATCAGGGGCCCGGGGCACAGATACGCAGTATTTT. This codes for CASSQESGARGTDTQYF.

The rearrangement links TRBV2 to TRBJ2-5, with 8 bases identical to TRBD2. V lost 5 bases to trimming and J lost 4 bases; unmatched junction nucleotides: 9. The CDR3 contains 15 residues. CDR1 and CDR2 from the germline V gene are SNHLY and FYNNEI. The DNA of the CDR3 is TGTGCCAGCAGTAGACGGGGGGGCTCCCGAGAGACCCAGTACTTC. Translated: CASSRRGGSRETQYF.

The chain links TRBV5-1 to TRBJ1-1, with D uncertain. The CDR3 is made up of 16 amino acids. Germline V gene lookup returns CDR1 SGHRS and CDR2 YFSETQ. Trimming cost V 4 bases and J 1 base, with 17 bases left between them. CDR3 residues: CASSHDTFRSNTEAFF. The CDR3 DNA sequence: TGCGCCAGCAGCCATGACACCTTTCGGTCGAACACTGAAGCTTTCTTT.

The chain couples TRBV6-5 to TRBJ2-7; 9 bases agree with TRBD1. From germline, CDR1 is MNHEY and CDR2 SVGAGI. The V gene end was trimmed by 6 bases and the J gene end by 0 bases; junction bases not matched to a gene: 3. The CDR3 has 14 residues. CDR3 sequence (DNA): TGTGCCAGCAGGGGACAGGGATCCTCCTACGAGCAGTACTTC. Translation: CASRGQGSSYEQYF.

The CDR3 here is CASISRGGWGNLGRGQDTQYF. In nucleotides, the CDR3 is TGTGCCAGCATATCGCGGGGGGGTTGGGGAAACCTGGGCAGGGGACAAGATACGCAGTATTTT. V is TRBV21-1 and J is TRBJ2-3; whether TRBD2, the table's D call, matches the DNA was not checked. TRBV21-1 is a known pseudogene. The CDR3 extends over 21 amino acids.